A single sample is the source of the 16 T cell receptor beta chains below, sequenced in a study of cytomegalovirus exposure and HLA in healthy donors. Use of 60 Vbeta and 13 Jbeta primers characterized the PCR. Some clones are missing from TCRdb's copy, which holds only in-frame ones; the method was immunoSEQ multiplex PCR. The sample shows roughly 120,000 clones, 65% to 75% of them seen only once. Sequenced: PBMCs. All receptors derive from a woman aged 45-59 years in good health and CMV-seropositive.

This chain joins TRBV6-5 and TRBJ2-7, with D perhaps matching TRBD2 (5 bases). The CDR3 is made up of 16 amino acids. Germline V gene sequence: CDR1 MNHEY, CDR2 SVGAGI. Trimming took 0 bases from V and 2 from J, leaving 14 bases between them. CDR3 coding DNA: TGTGCCAGCAGTTACTCGCGAGGAGGATCAACCTACGAGCAGTACTTC. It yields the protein CASSYSRGGSTYEQYF.

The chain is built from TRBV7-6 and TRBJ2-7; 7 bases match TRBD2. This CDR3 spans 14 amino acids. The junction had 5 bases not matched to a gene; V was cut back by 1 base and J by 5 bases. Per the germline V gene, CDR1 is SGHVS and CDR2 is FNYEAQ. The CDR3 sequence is CASSLGRSGDEQYF. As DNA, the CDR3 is TGTGCCAGCAGCTTAGGTAGGAGCGGGGACGAGCAGTACTTC.

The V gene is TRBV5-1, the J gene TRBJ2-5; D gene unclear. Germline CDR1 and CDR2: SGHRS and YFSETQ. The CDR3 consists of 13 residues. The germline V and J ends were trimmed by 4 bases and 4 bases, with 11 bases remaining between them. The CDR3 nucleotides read TGCGCCAGCAGCCCTCAAGTCGGAGAGACCCAGTACTTC. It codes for CASSPQVGETQYF.

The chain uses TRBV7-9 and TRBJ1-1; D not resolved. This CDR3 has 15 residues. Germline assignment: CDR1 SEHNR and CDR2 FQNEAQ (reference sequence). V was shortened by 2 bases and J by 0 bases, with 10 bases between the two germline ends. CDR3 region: CASSLWEGVNTEAFF. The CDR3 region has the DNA TGTGCCAGCAGCTTATGGGAGGGAGTGAACACTGAAGCTTTCTTT. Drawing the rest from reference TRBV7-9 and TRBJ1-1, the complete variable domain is DTGVSQNPRHKITKRGQNVTFRCDPISEHNRLYWYRQTLGQGPEFLTYFQNEAQLEKSRLLSDRFSAERPKGSFSTLEIQRTEQGDSAMYLCASSLWEGVNTEAFFGQGTRLTVV.

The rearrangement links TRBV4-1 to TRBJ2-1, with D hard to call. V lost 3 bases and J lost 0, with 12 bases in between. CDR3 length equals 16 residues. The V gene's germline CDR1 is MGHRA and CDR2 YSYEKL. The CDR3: CASSQVDMISYNEQFF. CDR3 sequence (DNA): TGCGCCAGCAGCCAGGTAGACATGATCTCCTACAATGAGCAGTTCTTC.

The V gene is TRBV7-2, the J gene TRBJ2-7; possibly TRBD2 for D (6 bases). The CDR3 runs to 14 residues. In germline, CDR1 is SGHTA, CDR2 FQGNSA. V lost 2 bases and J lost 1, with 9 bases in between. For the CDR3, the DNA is TGTGCCAGCAGCTTAACCGGGGGTTCCTACGAGCAGTACTTC. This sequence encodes CASSLTGGSYEQYF.

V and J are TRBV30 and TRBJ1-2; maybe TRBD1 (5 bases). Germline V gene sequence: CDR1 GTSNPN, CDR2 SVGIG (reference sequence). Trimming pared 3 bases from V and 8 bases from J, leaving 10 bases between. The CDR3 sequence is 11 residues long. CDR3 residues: CAWSDRGGYTF. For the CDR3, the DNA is TGTGCCTGGAGCGACAGAGGCGGCTACACCTTC.

In nucleotides, the CDR3 is TGTGCCAGCAGATGGGACATATCTGGAAACACCATATATTTT. This codes for CASRWDISGNTIYF. The chain combines TRBV5-5 with TRBJ1-3; D is possibly TRBD1 (6 bases). The CDR3 is 14 amino acids. The V gene lost 5 bases and the J gene lost 1 base, with 10 bases spanning the gap. From germline, CDR1 is SGHKS and CDR2 YYEKEE (reference sequence). Together with reference TRBV5-5 and TRBJ1-3, the CDR3 gives the full variable domain: DAGVTQSPTHLIKTRGQQVTLRCSPISGHKSVSWYQQVLGQGPQFIFQYYEKEERGRGNFPDRFSARQFPNYSSELNVNALLLGDSALYLCASRWDISGNTIYFGEGSWLTVV.

The CDR3, as DNA: TGTGCCAGCAGCCGCGGGACGGACTCCTCTAACTATGGCTACACCTTC. It is translated as CASSRGTDSSNYGYTF. The chain carries TRBV7-9 and TRBJ1-2, with TRBD1 as a possible D gene (5 bases). CDR1 and CDR2 (germline): SEHNR, FQNEAQ (reference sequence). Trimming stripped 5 bases from V and 0 bases from J, with 16 bases between. The CDR3 extends over 16 amino acids. The whole variable domain, filled in from reference TRBV7-9 and TRBJ1-2, reads DTGVSQNPRHKITKRGQNVTFRCDPISEHNRLYWYRQTLGQGPEFLTYFQNEAQLEKSRLLSDRFSAERPKGSFSTLEIQRTEQGDSAMYLCASSRGTDSSNYGYTFGSGTRLTVV.

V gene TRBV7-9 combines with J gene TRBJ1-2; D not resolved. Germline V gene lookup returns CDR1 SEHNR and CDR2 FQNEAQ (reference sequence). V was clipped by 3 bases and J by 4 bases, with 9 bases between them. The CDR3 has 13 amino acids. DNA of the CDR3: TGTGCCAGCAGCTTGATCCTATCCTATGGCTACACCTTC. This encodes CASSLILSYGYTF. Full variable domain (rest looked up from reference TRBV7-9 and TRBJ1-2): DTGVSQNPRHKITKRGQNVTFRCDPISEHNRLYWYRQTLGQGPEFLTYFQNEAQLEKSRLLSDRFSAERPKGSFSTLEIQRTEQGDSAMYLCASSLILSYGYTFGSGTRLTVV.

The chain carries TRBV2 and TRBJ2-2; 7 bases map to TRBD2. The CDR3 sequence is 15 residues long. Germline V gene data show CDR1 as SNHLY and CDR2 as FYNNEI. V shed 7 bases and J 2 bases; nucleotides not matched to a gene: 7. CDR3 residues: CASTGGVRNTGELFF. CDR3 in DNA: TGTGCCAGCACGGGAGGCGTCCGAAACACCGGGGAGCTGTTTTTT.

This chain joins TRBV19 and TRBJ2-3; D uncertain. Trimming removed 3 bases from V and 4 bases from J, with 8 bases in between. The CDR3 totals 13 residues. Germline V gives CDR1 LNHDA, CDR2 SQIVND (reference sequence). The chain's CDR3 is CASSMSLADTQYF. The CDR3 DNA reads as TGTGCCAGTAGTATGTCCCTAGCAGATACGCAGTATTTT.

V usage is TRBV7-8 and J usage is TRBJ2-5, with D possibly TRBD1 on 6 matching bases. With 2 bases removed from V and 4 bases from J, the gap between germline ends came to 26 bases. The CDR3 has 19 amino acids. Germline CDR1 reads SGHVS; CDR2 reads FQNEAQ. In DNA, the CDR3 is TGTGCCAGCAGCTTAACAGAGGACAGCGAATATACATGGGGAGAGACCCAGTACTTC. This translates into CASSLTEDSEYTWGETQYF.

This chain's CDR3 is CASSLGAGGADTEAFF. The CDR3 DNA reads as TGCGCCAGCAGCTTGGGCGCAGGGGGCGCCGACACTGAAGCTTTCTTT. This rearrangement joins TRBV5-1 to TRBJ1-1; 8 bases fit TRBD1. The CDR3 length is 16 residues. Losses at the gene ends were 0 bases for V and 3 bases for J; bases not matched to a gene: 7. The germline gives CDR1 SGHRS, CDR2 YFSETQ.

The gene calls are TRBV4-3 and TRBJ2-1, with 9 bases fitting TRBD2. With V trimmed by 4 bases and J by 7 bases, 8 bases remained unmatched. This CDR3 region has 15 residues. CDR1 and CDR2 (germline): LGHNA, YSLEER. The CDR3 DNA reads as TGCGCCAGCAGCCCGGGACTAGCAGGGACAAATGAGCAGTTCTTC. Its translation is CASSPGLAGTNEQFF.

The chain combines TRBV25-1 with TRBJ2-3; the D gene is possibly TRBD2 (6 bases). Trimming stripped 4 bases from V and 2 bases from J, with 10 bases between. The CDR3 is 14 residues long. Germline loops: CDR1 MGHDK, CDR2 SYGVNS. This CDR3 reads CASSVQDYTDTQYF. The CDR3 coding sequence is TGTGCCAGCAGTGTACAGGACTACACAGATACGCAGTATTTT.